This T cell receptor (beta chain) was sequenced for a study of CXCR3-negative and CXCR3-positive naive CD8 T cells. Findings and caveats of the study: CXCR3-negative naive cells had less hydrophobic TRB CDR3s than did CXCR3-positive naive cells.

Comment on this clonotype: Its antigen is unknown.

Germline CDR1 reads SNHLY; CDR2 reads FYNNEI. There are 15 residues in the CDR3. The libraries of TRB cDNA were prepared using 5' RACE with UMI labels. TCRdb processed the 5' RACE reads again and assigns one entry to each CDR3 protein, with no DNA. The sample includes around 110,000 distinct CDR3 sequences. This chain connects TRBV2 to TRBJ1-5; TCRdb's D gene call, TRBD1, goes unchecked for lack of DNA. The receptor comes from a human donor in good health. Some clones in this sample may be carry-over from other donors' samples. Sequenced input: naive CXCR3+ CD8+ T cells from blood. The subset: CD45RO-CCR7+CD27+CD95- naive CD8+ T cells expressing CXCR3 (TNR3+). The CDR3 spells CASSPGTGGIQPQHF.